A selection of T cell receptor beta chains follows, all from one sample in a study of Graves' ophthalmopathy and Graves' hyperthyroidism. TCRdb analysed the multiplex PCR reads with MiXCR anew, one entry per CDR3 protein. This table has hundreds of thousands of distinct CDR3 sequences, around 50% appearing once. The specimen sequenced was peripheral blood. The receptors were gathered from an adult man with Graves' ophthalmopathy. Both conserved end residues are part of each CDR3. The order of the fields is J gene, clone size, V gene, D gene, CDR3 DNA, CDR3 protein. D genes are given only for firm matches. Rows give clone size only sometimes, using once, few, many, or a class for an expanded clone.

J gene: TRBJ2-5; clone size: NA; V gene: TRBV19; D gene: TRBD2; CDR3 DNA: TGTGCCCCAGGGCTAGCGGGAGGCGGCCAAGAGACCCAGTACTTC; CDR3 protein: CAPGLAGGGQETQYF
J gene: TRBJ1-5; clone size: NA; V gene: TRBV7-2; D gene: NA; CDR3 DNA: TGTGCCAGCAGCTTAGATACGGGGGGAGGTCAGCCCCAGCATTTT; CDR3 protein: CASSLDTGGGQPQHF
J gene: TRBJ2-2; clone size: NA; V gene: TRBV9; D gene: NA; CDR3 DNA: TGTGCCAGCAGCGTAGACGACACCAACACCGGGGAGCTGTTTTTT; CDR3 protein: CASSVDDTNTGELFF
J gene: TRBJ1-4; clone size: NA; V gene: TRBV7-6; D gene: TRBD1; CDR3 DNA: TGTGCCAGCAGCTTGACAGGGTCCAATGAAAAACTGTTTTTT; CDR3 protein: CASSLTGSNEKLFF
J gene: TRBJ2-5; clone size: NA; V gene: TRBV24-1; D gene: NA; CDR3 DNA: TGTGCCACCATGACCCGACAACCAGGGGAAGAAGAGACCCAGTACTTC; CDR3 protein: CATMTRQPGEEETQYF
J gene: TRBJ2-7; clone size: NA; V gene: TRBV20-1; D gene: NA; CDR3 DNA: TGCAGTGCAAGCCAGACTGCCTCCTGGCAGTACTTC; CDR3 protein: CSASQTASWQYF
J gene: TRBJ2-7; clone size: NA; V gene: TRBV7-8; D gene: NA; CDR3 DNA: TGTGCCAGCAGCCCACACAGGGAATTGGGCTACGAGCAGTACTTC; CDR3 protein: CASSPHRELGYEQYF
J gene: TRBJ1-1; clone size: few; V gene: TRBV9; D gene: NA; CDR3 DNA: TGTGCCAGCAGCGTAGGAGTTATCACTGAAGCTTTCTTT; CDR3 protein: CASSVGVITEAFF
J gene: TRBJ2-7; clone size: NA; V gene: TRBV5-4; D gene: NA; CDR3 DNA: TGTGCCAGCAGCTTGGACGGGGGCGCCTACTACGAGCAGTACTTC; CDR3 protein: CASSLDGGAYYEQYF
J gene: TRBJ1-1; clone size: few; V gene: TRBV20-1; D gene: NA; CDR3 DNA: TGCAGTGCTAGATCTCCTTTCTCTTCCACTGAAGCTTTCTTT; CDR3 protein: CSARSPFSSTEAFF
J gene: TRBJ1-2; clone size: few; V gene: TRBV20-1; D gene: TRBD1; CDR3 DNA: TGCAGTGCTAGCTCGATGGAAGGGGGCGGCTATGGCTACACCTTC; CDR3 protein: CSASSMEGGGYGYTF
J gene: TRBJ2-7; clone size: NA; V gene: TRBV19; D gene: NA; CDR3 DNA: TGTGCCAGTAGTAGAAACAGGGCCCACGAGCAGTACTTC; CDR3 protein: CASSRNRAHEQYF
J gene: TRBJ1-1; clone size: NA; V gene: TRBV7-2; D gene: TRBD1; CDR3 DNA: TGTGCCAGCAGTCGGGACAGTACATGGAACACTGAAGCTTTCTTT; CDR3 protein: CASSRDSTWNTEAFF
J gene: TRBJ2-5; clone size: many; V gene: TRBV15; D gene: TRBD2; CDR3 DNA: TGTGCCACCGGGGAGCGGGAAAGAAAGACCCAGTACTTC; CDR3 protein: CATGERERKTQYF
J gene: TRBJ2-7; clone size: NA; V gene: TRBV29-1; D gene: NA; CDR3 DNA: TGCAGCAGTGAAGGATCTGAGACCTACGAGCAGTACTTC; CDR3 protein: CSSEGSETYEQYF
J gene: TRBJ1-5; clone size: NA; V gene: TRBV7-2; D gene: TRBD1; CDR3 DNA: TGTGCCAGCAGCCTTTCCTCGGGACAGCCGAACAATCAGCCCCAGCATTTT; CDR3 protein: CASSLSSGQPNNQPQHF
J gene: TRBJ1-1; clone size: few; V gene: TRBV19; D gene: NA; CDR3 DNA: TGTGCCAGTCCCTGTGTATGGGAAGGGACTGAAGCTTTCTTT; CDR3 protein: CASPCVWEGTEAFF
J gene: TRBJ2-7; clone size: NA; V gene: TRBV5-8; D gene: TRBD1; CDR3 DNA: TGCGCCAGCAGTGACCTCGGACAGGGAGGCCCCAGCTCCTACGAGCAGTACTTC; CDR3 protein: CASSDLGQGGPSSYEQYF
J gene: TRBJ2-2; clone size: NA; V gene: TRBV7-3; D gene: TRBD1; CDR3 DNA: TGTGCCAGCAGCTTAAATTCTTGGGGACAGGGGAGGACCGGGGAGCTGTTTTTT; CDR3 protein: CASSLNSWGQGRTGELFF
J gene: TRBJ1-4; clone size: many; V gene: TRBV7-2; D gene: TRBD1; CDR3 DNA: TGTGCCAGCAGCTTCGGACAGGGAAGAAAACTGTTTTTT; CDR3 protein: CASSFGQGRKLFF
J gene: TRBJ2-2; clone size: NA; V gene: TRBV2; D gene: NA; CDR3 DNA: TGTGCCAGCAGATGGCAGGTGAACACCGGGGAGCTGTTTTTT; CDR3 protein: CASRWQVNTGELFF
J gene: TRBJ2-7; clone size: NA; V gene: TRBV29-1; D gene: NA; CDR3 DNA: TGCAGCGTTGAACAGGACCTCTACGAGCAGTACTTC; CDR3 protein: CSVEQDLYEQYF
J gene: TRBJ2-5; clone size: NA; V gene: TRBV5-4; D gene: TRBD2; CDR3 DNA: TGTGCCAGCAGCTTTGAATGGCAGGTCGGGGGGGAGACCCAGTACTTC; CDR3 protein: CASSFEWQVGGETQYF
J gene: TRBJ1-2; clone size: NA; V gene: TRBV20-1; D gene: NA; CDR3 DNA: TGCAGTGCAGAGATCCGGGACTCAGGCTACACCTTC; CDR3 protein: CSAEIRDSGYTF